The clone carrying this T cell receptor (beta chain) was seen a few times. The data were obtained in a study of graft-versus-host responses after intestinal transplantation. Study information: Each of the recipients got a multivisceral, liver-intestinal, or isolated intestinal transplant. The whole recipient group had anti-thymocyte globulin induction followed by tacrolimus and steroids for about three years.

Profiled with immunoSEQ multiplex PCR; TCRdb holds only in-frame clones, not every one. Seen here are roughly 10,000 clones, roughly 30% observed once, and the top ten hold around 3.4%. Per germline, CDR1 LGHNA and CDR2 YSLEER. Losses at the gene ends were 1 base for V and 6 bases for J; bases not matched to a gene: 2. CDR3 size: 14 residues. Plating of around 200,000 CFSE-labeled responder cells was done together with around 200,000 irradiated, violet-dye-labeled stimulator cells. Once the reaction had ended, proliferating CFSE-low CD3+CD4+ and CD3+CD8+ responders were sorted. This receptor was taken from a human patient who received an intestinal transplant. J is TRBJ2-1 and V is TRBV4-3; 8 bases map to TRBD2. The input for sequencing was alloreactive CD4+ T cells from a mixed lymphocyte reaction culture, taken before intestinal transplant. Subset here: CFSE-low proliferating T cells sorted from approximately 6-day pre-transplant mixed lymphocyte reaction (GvH or HvG direction). The CDR3 coding sequence is TGCGCCAGCAGCCAAGGACTAGCGAGCAATGAGCAGTTCTTC. It translates to CASSQGLASNEQFF.